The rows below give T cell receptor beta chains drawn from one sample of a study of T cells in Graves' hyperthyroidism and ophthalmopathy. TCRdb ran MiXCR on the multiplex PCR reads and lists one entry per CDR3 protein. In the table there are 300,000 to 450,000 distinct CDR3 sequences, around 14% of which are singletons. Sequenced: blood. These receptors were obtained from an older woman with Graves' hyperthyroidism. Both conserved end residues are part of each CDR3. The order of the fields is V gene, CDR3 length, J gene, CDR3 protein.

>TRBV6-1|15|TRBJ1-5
CASSSDQGGNQPQHF
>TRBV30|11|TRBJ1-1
CAWGGGGEAFF
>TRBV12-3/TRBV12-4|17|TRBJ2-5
CASSGTSGTGAWETQYF
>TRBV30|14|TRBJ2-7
CAWSVGGGVYEQYF
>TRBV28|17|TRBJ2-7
CASSSPPGQGDSYEQYF
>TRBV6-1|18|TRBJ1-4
CASSETGTAIETNEKLFF
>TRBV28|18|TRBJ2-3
CASSLGGFGRSRTDTQYF
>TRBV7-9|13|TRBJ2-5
CASSLGTGRTQYF
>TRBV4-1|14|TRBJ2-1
CASSHLATNNEQFF
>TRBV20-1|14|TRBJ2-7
CSARDPQRGYEQYF
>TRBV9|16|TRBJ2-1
CASSDRTSGTGNEQFF
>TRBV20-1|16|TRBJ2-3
CSARPTGEFGTDTQYF
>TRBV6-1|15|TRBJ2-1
CASSSLTSGSNEQFF
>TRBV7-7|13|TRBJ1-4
CASSWPGGEKLFF
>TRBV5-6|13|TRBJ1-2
CASSSRDAYGYTF
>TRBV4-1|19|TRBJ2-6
CASSPSGAIFVRGANVLTF
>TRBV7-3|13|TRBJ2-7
CASSLFGGSEQYF
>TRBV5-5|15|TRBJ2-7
CASSWGQGSSYEQYF
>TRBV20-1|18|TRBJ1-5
CSASGPGQGAGGNQPQHF
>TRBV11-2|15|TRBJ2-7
CASSSGQFTNYEQYF
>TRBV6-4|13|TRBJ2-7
CASSGNYSYEQYF
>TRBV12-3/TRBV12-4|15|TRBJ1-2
CASSPPVRGTYGYTF
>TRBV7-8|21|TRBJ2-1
CASSLARRHGTSGRVNNEQFF
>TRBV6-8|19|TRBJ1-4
CASSYLVGQLTATNEKLFF
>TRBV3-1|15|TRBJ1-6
CASSQIRRGYSPLHF
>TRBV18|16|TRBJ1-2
CASSPSGGVNYDGYTF
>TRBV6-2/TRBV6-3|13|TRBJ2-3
CATRRVGTDTQYF
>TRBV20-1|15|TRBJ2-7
CSARTDQRGSYEQYF
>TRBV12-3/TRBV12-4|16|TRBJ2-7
CASRGNAGAPSYEQYF
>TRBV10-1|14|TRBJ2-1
CATLTSGSYNEQFF
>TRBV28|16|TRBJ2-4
CASSTDLRLAKNIQYF
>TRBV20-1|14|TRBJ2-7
CSAISGGPSYEQYF
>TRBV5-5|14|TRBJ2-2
CASSGGGTTGELFF
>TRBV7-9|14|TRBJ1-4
CASSGDRVREKLFF
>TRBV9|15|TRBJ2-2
CASSVAGSNTGELFF
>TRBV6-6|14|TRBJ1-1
CASSYDRRGTEAFF
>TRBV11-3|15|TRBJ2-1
CASTSGRRGYNEQFF
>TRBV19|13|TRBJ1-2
CASTRTFGCGYTF
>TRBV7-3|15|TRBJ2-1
CASSAPGTVYNEQFF
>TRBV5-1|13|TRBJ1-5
CASSRDSNQPQHF
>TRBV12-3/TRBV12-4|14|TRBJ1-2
CASSFRTDSYGYTF
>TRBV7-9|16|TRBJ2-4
CTSTKGTSGNGNIQYF
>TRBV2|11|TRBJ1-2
CASSQGYGYTF
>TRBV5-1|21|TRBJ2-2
CASSLYGTGKLAGEDTGELFF
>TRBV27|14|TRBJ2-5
CASSLERTEETQYF
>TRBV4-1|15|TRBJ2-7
CASSQGVAGAYEQYF
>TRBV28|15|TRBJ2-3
CASSLKLAWADTQYF
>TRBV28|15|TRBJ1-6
CASSPGTSGSSPLHF
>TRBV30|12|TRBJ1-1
CASGRMNTEAFF
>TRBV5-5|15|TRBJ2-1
CASSRLEGSYNEQFF
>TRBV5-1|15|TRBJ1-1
CASSLGSVRGTEAFF
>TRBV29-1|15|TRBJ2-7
CSAWGLAGGSYEQYF
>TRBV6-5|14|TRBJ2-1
CASSYLAGGGEQFF
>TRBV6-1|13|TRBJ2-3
CASSDRETDTQYF
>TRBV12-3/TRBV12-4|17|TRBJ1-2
CASSSSWTGGYGYGYTF
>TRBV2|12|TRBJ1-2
CASSEVLYGYTF
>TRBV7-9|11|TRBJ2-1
CASSFPTQQFF
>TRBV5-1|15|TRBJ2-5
CASSGAGGSEETQYF
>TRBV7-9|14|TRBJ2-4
CASSARAFKNIQYF
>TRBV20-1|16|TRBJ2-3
CSARTPRVAGADTQYF